The clone carrying this T cell receptor beta chain was detected once. V was shortened by 6 bases and J by 8 bases, with 14 bases between the two germline ends. This CDR3 has 13 residues. Germline V gene data show CDR1 as LGHDT and CDR2 as YNNKEL (reference sequence). This sample was included in a study of CD8 T cells in Susac syndrome. RNA was extracted with the RNeasy kit, and a quantity of about 0.45 to 1 ug was reverse transcribed using random hexamers. Via MiXCR, TCRdb re-called the immunoSEQ multiplex PCR reads, giving one row per CDR3 protein. Here the sample spans around 130,000 distinct CDR3 sequences, roughly 89% being singletons.

This clonotype was obtained from a human donor with multiple sclerosis. The sample consisted of CD8+ T cells from PBMCs. The chain carries TRBV3-1 and TRBJ2-1, with D tentatively TRBD2 (5 bases). CDR3 bases: TGTGCCAGCAGTGGACTTAGACCGTATGAGCAGTTCTTC. It is translated as CASSGLRPYEQFF.